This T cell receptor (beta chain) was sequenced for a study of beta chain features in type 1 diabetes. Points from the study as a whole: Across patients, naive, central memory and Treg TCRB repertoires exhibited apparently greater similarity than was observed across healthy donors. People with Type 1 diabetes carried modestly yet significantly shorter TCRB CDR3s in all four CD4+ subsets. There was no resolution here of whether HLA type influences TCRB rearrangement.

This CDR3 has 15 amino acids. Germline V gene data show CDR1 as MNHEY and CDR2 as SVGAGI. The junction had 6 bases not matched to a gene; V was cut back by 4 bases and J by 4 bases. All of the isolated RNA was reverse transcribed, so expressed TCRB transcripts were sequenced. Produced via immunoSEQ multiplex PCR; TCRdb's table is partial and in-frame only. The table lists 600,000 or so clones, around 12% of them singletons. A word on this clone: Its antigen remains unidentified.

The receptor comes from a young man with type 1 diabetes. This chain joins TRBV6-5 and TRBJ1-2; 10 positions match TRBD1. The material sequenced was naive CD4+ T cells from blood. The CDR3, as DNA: TGTGCCAGCAGTTCCGGGACAGGGGAAGGCTATGGCTACACCTTC. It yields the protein CASSSGTGEGYGYTF.